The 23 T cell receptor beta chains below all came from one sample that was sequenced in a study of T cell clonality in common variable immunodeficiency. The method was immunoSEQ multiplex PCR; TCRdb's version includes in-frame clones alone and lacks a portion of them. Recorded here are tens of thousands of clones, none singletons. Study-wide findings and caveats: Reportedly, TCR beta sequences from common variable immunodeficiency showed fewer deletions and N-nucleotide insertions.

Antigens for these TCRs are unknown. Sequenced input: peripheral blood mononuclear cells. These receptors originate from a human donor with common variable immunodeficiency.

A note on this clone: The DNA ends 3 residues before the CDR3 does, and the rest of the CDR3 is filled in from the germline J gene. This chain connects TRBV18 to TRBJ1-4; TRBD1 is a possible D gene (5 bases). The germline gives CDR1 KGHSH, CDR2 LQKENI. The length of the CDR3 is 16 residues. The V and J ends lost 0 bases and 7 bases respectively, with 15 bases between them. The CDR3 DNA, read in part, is TGTGCCAGCTCACCACCGCAAGGGGTTTCGAGTGAAAAA. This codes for CASSPPQGVSSEK. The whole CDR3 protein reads CASSPPQGVSSEKLFF.

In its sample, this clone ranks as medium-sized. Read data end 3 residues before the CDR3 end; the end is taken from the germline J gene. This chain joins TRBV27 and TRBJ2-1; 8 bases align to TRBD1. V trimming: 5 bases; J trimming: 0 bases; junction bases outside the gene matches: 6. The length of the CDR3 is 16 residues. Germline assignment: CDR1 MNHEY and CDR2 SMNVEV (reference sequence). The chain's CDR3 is CASSPRTGSSYNEQFF. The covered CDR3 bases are TGTGCCAGCAGTCCTAGGACAGGGAGCTCCTACAATGAG.

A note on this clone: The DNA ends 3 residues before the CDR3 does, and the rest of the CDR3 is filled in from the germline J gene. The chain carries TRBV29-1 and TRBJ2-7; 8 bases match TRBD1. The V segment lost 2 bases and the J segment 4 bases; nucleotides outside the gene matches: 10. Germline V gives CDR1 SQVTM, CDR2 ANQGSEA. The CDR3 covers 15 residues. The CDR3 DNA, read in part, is TGCAGCGTTGAATTGGCAAGGACAGGGATTTACGAG. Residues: CSVELARTGIYE. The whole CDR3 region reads CSVELARTGIYEQYF.

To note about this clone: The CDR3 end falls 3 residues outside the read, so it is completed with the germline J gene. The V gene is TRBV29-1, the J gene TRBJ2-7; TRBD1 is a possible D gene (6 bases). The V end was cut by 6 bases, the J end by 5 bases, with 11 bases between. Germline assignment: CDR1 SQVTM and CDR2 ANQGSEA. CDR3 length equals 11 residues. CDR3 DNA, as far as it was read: TGCAGCGTGGCATCAGGGGACGAG. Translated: CSVASGDE. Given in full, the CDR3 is CSVASGDEQYF.

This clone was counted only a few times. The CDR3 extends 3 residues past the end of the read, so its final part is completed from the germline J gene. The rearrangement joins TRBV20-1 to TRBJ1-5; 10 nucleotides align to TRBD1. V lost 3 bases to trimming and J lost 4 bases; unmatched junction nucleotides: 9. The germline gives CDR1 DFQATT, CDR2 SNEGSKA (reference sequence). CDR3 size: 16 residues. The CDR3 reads CSARWTGGRRNQPQHF. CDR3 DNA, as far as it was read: TGCAGTGCTAGGTGGACAGGGGGTAGGAGGAATCAGCCC.

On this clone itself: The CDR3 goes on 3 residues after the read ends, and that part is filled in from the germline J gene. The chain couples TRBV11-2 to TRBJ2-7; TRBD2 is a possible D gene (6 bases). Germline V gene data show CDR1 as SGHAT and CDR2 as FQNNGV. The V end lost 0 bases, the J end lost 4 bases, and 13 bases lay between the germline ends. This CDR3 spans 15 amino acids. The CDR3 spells CASSLDGGNVYEQYF. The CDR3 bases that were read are TGTGCCAGCAGCTTAGATGGCGGGAACGTTTACGAG.

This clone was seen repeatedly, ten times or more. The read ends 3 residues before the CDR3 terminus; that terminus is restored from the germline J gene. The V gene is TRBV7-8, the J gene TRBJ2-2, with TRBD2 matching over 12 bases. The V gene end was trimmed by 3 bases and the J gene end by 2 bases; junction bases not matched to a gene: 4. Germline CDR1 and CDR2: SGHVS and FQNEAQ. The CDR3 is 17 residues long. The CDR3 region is CASSFASGRGNTGELFF. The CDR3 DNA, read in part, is TGTGCCAGCAGCTTCGCTAGCGGGAGGGGTAACACCGGGGAG.

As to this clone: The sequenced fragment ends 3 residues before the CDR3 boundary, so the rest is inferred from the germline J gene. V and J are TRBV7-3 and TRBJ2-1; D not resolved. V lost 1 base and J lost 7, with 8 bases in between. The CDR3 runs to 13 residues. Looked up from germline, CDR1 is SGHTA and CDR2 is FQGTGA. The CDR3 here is CASSLRAQNEQFF. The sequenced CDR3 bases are TGTGCCAGCAGCTTAAGGGCGCAGAATGAG.

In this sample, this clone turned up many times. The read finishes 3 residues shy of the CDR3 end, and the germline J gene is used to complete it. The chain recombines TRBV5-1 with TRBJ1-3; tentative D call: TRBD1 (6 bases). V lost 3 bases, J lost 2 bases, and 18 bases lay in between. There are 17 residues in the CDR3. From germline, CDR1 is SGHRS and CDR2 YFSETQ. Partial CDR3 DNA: TGCGCCAGCAGCTCTTGGGCATTAGCAGGGGCTGGAAACACC. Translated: CASSSWALAGAGNT. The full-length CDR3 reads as CASSSWALAGAGNTIYF.

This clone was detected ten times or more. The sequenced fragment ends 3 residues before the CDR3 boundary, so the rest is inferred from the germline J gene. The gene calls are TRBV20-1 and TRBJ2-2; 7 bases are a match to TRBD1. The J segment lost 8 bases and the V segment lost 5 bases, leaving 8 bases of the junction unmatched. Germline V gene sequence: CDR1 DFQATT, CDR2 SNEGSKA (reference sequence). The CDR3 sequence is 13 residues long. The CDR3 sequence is CSALPDRAGELFF. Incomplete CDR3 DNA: TGCAGTGCTCTCCCCGACAGGGCAGGGGAG.

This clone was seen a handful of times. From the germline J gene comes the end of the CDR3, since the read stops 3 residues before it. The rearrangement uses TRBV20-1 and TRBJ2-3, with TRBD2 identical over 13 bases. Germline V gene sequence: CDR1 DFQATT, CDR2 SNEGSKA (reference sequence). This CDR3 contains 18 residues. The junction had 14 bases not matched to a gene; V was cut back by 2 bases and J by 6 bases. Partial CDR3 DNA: TGCAGTGCTAGAACCGGGACTAGCGGGATCGGGCCCCAGGATACG. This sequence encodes CSARTGTSGIGPQDT. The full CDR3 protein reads CSARTGTSGIGPQDTQYF.

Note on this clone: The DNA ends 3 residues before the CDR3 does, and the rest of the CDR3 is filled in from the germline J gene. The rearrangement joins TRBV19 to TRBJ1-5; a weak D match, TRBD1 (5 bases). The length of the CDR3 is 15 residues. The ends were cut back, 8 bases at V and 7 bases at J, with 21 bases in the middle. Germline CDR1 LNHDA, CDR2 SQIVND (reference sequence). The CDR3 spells CASGAAWDRKQPQHF. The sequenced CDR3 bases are TGTGCCAGTGGGGCTGCGTGGGATAGGAAGCAGCCC.

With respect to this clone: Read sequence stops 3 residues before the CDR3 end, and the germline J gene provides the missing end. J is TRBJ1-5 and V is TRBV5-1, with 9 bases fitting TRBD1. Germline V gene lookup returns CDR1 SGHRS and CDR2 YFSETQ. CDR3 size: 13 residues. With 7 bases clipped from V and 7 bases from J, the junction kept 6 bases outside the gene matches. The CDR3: CASGLTGGQPQHF. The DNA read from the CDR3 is TGCGCCAGCGGACTAACAGGGGGCCAGCCC.

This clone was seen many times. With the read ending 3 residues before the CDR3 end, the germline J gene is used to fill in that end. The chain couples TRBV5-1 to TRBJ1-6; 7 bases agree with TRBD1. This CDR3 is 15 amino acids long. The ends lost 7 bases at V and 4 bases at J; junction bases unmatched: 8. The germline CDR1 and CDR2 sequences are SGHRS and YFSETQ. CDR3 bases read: TGCGCCAGCTCCCGGGACAGTCTTTATAATTCACCC. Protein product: CASSRDSLYNSP. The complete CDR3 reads CASSRDSLYNSPLHF.

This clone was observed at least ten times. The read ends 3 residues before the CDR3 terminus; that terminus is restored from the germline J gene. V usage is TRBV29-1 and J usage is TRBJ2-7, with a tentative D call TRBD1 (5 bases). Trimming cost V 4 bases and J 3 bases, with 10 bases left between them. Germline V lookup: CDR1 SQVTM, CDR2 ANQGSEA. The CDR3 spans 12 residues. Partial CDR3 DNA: TGCAGCGTTGGCGGAACAGGCTACGAG. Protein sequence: CSVGGTGYE. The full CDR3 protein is CSVGGTGYEQYF.

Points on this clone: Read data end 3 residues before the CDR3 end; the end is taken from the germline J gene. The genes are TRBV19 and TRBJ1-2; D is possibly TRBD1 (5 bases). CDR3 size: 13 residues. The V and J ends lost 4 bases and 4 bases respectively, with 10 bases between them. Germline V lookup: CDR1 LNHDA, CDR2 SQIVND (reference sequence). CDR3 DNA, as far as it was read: TGTGCCAGTAGTAAAGACAGCGGCTATGGC. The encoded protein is CASSKDSGYG. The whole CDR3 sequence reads CASSKDSGYGYTF.

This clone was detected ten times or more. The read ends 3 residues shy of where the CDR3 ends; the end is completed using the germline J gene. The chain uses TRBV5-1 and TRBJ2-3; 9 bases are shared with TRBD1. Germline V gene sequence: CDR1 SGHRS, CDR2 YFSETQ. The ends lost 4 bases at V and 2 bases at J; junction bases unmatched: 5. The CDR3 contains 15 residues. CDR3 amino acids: CASSIRQGVTDTQYF. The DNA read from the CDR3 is TGCGCCAGCAGCATACGACAGGGGGTCACAGATACG. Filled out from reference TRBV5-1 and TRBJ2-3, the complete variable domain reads KAGVTQTPRYLIKTRGQQVTLSCSPISGHRSVSWYQQTPGQGLQFLFEYFSETQRNKGNFPGRFSGRQFSNSRSEMNVSTLELGDSALYLCASSIRQGVTDTQYFGPGTRLTVL.

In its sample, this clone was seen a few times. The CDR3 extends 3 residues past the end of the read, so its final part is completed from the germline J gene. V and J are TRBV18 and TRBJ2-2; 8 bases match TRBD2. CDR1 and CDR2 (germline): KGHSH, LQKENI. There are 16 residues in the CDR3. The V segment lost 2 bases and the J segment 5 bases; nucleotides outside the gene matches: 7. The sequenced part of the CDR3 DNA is TGTGCCAGCTCACCAGGAGCGGGAGTTATGACCGGGGAG. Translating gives CASSPGAGVMTGE. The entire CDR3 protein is CASSPGAGVMTGELFF. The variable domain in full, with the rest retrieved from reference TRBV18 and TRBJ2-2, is NAGVMQNPRHLVRRRGQEARLRCSPMKGHSHVYWYRQLPEEGLKFMVYLQKENIIDESGMPKERFSAEFPKEGPSILRIQQVVRGDSAAYFCASSPGAGVMTGELFFGEGSRLTVL.

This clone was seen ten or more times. The sequenced part of the CDR3 DNA is TGTGCCTGGAGTAAACTACCCAAAGAGACC. Protein sequence: CAWSKLPKET. The full CDR3 reads CAWSKLPKETQYF. The chain has TRBV30 and TRBJ2-5; D call uncertain. The read ends 3 residues early relative to the CDR3; the germline J gene fills the gap. CDR3 length: 13 amino acids. Trimming cost V 2 bases and J 3 bases, with 10 bases left between them. CDR1 is GTSNPN, CDR2 SVGIG, per germline (reference sequence). The variable domain in full, with the rest retrieved from reference TRBV30 and TRBJ2-5, is SQTIHQWPATLVQPVGSPLSLECTVEGTSNPNLYWYRQAAGRGLQLLFYSVGIGQISSEVPQNLSASRPQDRQFILSSKKLLLSDSGFYLCAWSKLPKETQYFGPGTRLLVL.

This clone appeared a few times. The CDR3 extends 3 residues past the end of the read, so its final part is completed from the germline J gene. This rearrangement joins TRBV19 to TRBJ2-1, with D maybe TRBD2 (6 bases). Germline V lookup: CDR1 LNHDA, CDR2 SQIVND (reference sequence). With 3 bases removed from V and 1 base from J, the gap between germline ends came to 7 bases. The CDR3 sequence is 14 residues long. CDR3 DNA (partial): TGTGCCAGTAGTATTAGCGGTTCCTACAATGAG. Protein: CASSISGSYNE. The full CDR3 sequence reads CASSISGSYNEQFF. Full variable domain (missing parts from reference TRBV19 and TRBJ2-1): DGGITQSPKYLFRKEGQNVTLSCEQNLNHDAMYWYRQDPGQGLRLIYYSQIVNDFQKGDIAEGYSVSREKKESFPLTVTSAQKNPTAFYLCASSISGSYNEQFFGPGTRLTVL.

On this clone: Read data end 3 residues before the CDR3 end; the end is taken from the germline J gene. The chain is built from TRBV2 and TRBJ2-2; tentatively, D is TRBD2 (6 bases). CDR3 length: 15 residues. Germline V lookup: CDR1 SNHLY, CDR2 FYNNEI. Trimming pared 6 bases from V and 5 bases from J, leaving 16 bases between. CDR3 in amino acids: CASSPDGAGTGELFF. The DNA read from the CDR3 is TGTGCCAGCAGCCCCGACGGGGCGGGGACCGGGGAG.

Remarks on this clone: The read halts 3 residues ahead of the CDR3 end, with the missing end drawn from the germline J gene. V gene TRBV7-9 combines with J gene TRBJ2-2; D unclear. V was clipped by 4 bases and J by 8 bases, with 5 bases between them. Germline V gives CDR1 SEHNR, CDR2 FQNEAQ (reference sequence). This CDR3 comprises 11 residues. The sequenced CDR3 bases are TGTGCCAGCAGCTCCAGGGGGGAG. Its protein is CASSSRGE. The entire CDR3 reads CASSSRGELFF.

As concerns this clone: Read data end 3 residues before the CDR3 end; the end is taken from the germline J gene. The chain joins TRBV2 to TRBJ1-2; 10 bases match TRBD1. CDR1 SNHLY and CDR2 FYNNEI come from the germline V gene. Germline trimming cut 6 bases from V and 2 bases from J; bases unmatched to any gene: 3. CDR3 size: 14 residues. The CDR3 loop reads CASRTGGANYGYTF. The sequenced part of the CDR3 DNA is TGTGCCAGCAGGACAGGGGGCGCAAACTATGGC.